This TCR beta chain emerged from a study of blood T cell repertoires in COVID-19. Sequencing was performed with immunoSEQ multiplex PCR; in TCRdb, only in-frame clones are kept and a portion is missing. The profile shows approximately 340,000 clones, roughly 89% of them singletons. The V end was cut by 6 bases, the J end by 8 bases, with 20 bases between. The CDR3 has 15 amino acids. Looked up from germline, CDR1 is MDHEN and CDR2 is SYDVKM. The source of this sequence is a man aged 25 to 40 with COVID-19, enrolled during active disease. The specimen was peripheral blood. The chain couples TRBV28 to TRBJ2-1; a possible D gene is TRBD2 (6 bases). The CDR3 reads CASRAGTPLRDEQFF. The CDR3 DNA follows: TGTGCCAGCAGGGCCGGGACTCCCTTAAGGGATGAGCAGTTCTTC.